Listed here are 27 T cell receptor beta chains from one sample, sequenced in a study of molecular identifiers for immune sequencing clone quantification. TCRdb re-called the PCR reads through MiXCR, storing one row per CDR3 protein. The table lists a few hundred thousand distinct CDR3 sequences, about 25% of them singletons, with roughly 0.79% in the top ten. The specimen was naive CD8+ T cells from blood, with Jurkat cell RNA spiked in. Subset denoted: FACS-sorted CD8+CD4-CCR7+CD45RA+ naive T cells. These TCRs come from a human donor in good health. Some libraries in this study had Jurkat cell RNA spiked in.

On this clonotype itself: It may be a read error: a sequence one base away is much more abundant. The CDR3 nucleotides read TGCAGCGTTGATACGGTCGAGGTAGCGGGAGGGGAGTTCTTC. Translating it yields CSVDTVEVAGGEFF. V is TRBV29-1 and J is TRBJ2-1, with TRBD2 matching 11 bases. Germline V CDR1 and CDR2: SQVTM, ANQGSEA. J gave up 14 bases and V 3 bases, and 12 bases lay outside the gene matches. The CDR3 has 14 amino acids.

The CDR3 protein is CSARDVLEVTEAFF. CDR3 sequence (DNA): TGCAGTGCTAGAGATGTCCTTGAGGTCACTGAAGCTTTCTTT. The chain links TRBV20-1 to TRBJ1-1; no clear D. Germline V gene data show CDR1 as DFQATT and CDR2 as SNEGSKA (reference sequence). V was cut by 0 bases and J by 4 bases, with 12 bases left in between. CDR3 size: 14 residues.

The V and J genes are TRBV19 and TRBJ2-1, with TRBD2 matching over 11 bases. From germline, CDR1 is LNHDA and CDR2 SQIVND (reference sequence). V was pared by 3 bases and J by 7 bases, with 5 bases of the junction left unmatched. This CDR3 is 15 amino acids long. CDR3 residues: CASSITLAGVNEQFF. The CDR3, as DNA: TGTGCCAGTAGTATTACACTAGCGGGAGTTAATGAGCAGTTCTTC.

This clonotype was detected many times. V gene TRBV4-1 combines with J gene TRBJ1-5; no clear D. Looked up from germline, CDR1 is MGHRA and CDR2 is YSYEKL. This CDR3 has 13 amino acids. V was shortened by 4 bases and J by 6 bases, with 10 bases between the two germline ends. The CDR3 region has the DNA TGCGCCAGCAGCCTTAGCAGTAGTCAGCCCCAGCATTTT. Translation gives CASSLSSSQPQHF.

The sample holds many counts of this clonotype. The chain employs TRBV5-1 and TRBJ1-1; D call uncertain. The V gene's germline CDR1 is SGHRS and CDR2 YFSETQ. Trimming shortened V by 0 bases and J by 1 base, and 7 bases separated the two germline ends. This CDR3 has 14 residues. CDR3: CASSLDNQNTEAFF. The CDR3 DNA reads TGCGCCAGCAGCTTGGACAACCAGAACACTGAAGCTTTCTTT.

The rearrangement uses TRBV13 and TRBJ2-7; TRBD2 aligns across 7 bases. Germline-derived CDR1 and CDR2 are PRHDT and FYEKMQ (reference sequence). J lost 2 bases, V lost 2 bases, and 6 bases had no gene match. This CDR3 has 15 residues. The CDR3 DNA sequence: TGTGCCAGCAGCTTACTGGCTAGCGGACCCTACGAGCAGTACTTC. Residues: CASSLLASGPYEQYF.

This chain links TRBV7-8 with TRBJ2-1; the D is unclear. The ends were cut back, 10 bases at V and 3 bases at J, with 22 bases in the middle. Germline values: CDR1 SGHVS, CDR2 FQNEAQ. The CDR3 totals 16 residues. The CDR3 nucleotides are TGTGCCAACCCGATACTTCCGACCCCCAACTACAATGAGCAGTTCTTC. This sequence encodes CANPILPTPNYNEQFF.

In regard to this clonotype: Since a much larger clone is just one base distant, this may be a read error. The chain carries TRBV5-1 and TRBJ2-5; D gene unclear. The CDR3 is made up of 15 amino acids. Per germline, CDR1 SGHRS and CDR2 YFSETQ. CDR3 residues: CAGSQALWGQETQYF. The CDR3 DNA reads as TGCGCCGGCAGCCAAGCCCTTTGGGGCCAAGAGACCCAGTACTTC.

V gene TRBV5-1 combines with J gene TRBJ2-7; possible D gene TRBD2, 7 bases. Trimming removed 5 bases from V and 5 bases from J, with 17 bases in between. Per germline, CDR1 SGHRS and CDR2 YFSETQ. This CDR3 contains 14 residues. For the CDR3, the DNA is TGCGCCAGCAGTGGGAGGGGGATCCCGGACGAGCAGTACTTC. This codes for CASSGRGIPDEQYF.

The J gene is TRBJ1-6, the V gene TRBV6-1, with D hard to call. V was cut by 1 base and J by 8 bases, with 9 bases left in between. Looked up from germline, CDR1 is MNHNS and CDR2 is SASEGT. The CDR3 spans 14 residues. The CDR3 is CASSEEGSHSPLHF. DNA for the CDR3: TGTGCCAGCAGTGAAGAAGGTAGTCATTCACCCCTCCACTTT.

This clonotype has only a few counts. The rearrangement uses TRBV5-1 and TRBJ1-1; D unclear. The CDR3 totals 14 residues. V lost 0 bases and J 10 bases, leaving 16 bases between the germline ends. Germline loops: CDR1 SGHRS, CDR2 YFSETQ. The CDR3 sequence: CASSLVVSLPLAFF. In nucleotides, the CDR3 is TGCGCCAGCAGCTTGGTGGTCAGCCTTCCCTTAGCTTTCTTT.

This clonotype was observed a few times. The chain recombines TRBV9 with TRBJ1-1, with D unclear. V lost 3 bases and J lost 4, with 16 bases in between. CDR3 length: 15 amino acids. In germline, CDR1 is SGDLS, CDR2 YYNGEE. CDR3 loop: CASSALPSWGTEAFF. The CDR3 DNA is TGTGCCAGCAGCGCACTCCCCAGCTGGGGCACTGAAGCTTTCTTT.

The chain recombines TRBV6-6 with TRBJ2-1, with D unclear. V was shortened by 4 bases and J by 0 bases, with 7 bases between the two germline ends. Germline V gene data show CDR1 as MNHNY and CDR2 as SVGAGI (reference sequence). The CDR3 spans 14 residues. The CDR3 DNA sequence: TGTGCCAGCAGTTTCGTTAGCTCCTACAATGAGCAGTTCTTC. Translation gives CASSFVSSYNEQFF.

The chain combines TRBV6-2 or TRBV6-3 with TRBJ2-3, with D perhaps matching TRBD1 (5 bases). V lost 4 bases to trimming and J lost 8 bases, with 16 bases between them. This CDR3 spans 14 amino acids. CDR1 is MNHEY, CDR2 SVGEGT, per germline. The CDR3 DNA reads as TGTGCCAGCAGTTTGACGGTGGCCCAGGGTACGCAGTATTTT. Residues: CASSLTVAQGTQYF.

Many counts were recorded for this clonotype. The J gene is TRBJ2-1, the V gene TRBV6-2 or TRBV6-3, with unresolved D. V was shortened by 0 bases and J by 9 bases, with 6 bases between the two germline ends. In germline, CDR1 is MNHEY, CDR2 SVGEGT. CDR3 length: 12 amino acids. The CDR3, as DNA: TGTGCCAGCAGTTACTCCAAGAGTGAGCAGTTCTTC. It translates to CASSYSKSEQFF.

In this sample, this clonotype turned up many times. The V gene is TRBV3-1, the J gene TRBJ1-5; 8 bases are a match to TRBD1. CDR1 LGHDT and CDR2 YNNKEL come from the germline V gene (reference sequence). V lost 5 bases and J lost 7; bases outside the gene matches: 10. The CDR3 loop spans 15 amino acids. CDR3 bases: TGTGCCAGCAGCAACGGACAGGGAAATGGCCAGCCCCAGCATTTT. Its translation: CASSNGQGNGQPQHF.

This clonotype was found a few times. V usage is TRBV7-9 and J usage is TRBJ1-4, with 8 bases that match TRBD1. Germline V gene data show CDR1 as SEHNR and CDR2 as FQNEAQ (reference sequence). The CDR3 has 15 residues. V shed 0 bases and J 7 bases; nucleotides not matched to a gene: 4. The CDR3, as DNA: TGTGCCAGCAGCTTAGCGTCGACAGGGGTTGAAAAACTGTTTTTT. As protein: CASSLASTGVEKLFF.

A word on this clonotype: This clone may be a read error of a much larger clone one base away. The chain has TRBV6-6 and TRBJ2-3; 12 nucleotides line up with TRBD2. Germline values: CDR1 MNHNY, CDR2 SVGAGI (reference sequence). The CDR3 spans 16 residues. The CDR3 DNA sequence: TGTGCCGGCAGCGGGACTAGCGGGCGGTTGGCAGATACGCAGTATTTT. Protein sequence: CAGSGTSGRLADTQYF.

Concerning this clonotype: This may come from a read error, since a much larger clone is one base off. The chain combines TRBV7-2 with TRBJ2-3, with 11 bases aligning to TRBD2. CDR3 length: 16 residues. Trimming took 7 bases from V and 2 from J; bases not matched to a gene: 8. In germline, CDR1 is SGHTA, CDR2 FQGNSA. For the CDR3, the DNA is TGTGCCAGCAACTTTAGCGGGGGGGCCTACACAGATACGCAGTATTTT. It translates to CASNFSGGAYTDTQYF.

This clonotype appeared many times. The chain is built from TRBV4-3 and TRBJ1-1, with 7 nucleotides matching TRBD1. V lost 0 bases to trimming and J lost 1 base; unmatched junction nucleotides: 5. Germline V lookup: CDR1 LGHNA, CDR2 YSLEER. The CDR3 runs to 16 residues. The CDR3 region is CASSQDSRGWNTEAFF. The CDR3 DNA is TGCGCCAGCAGCCAAGATAGCAGGGGGTGGAACACTGAAGCTTTCTTT.

As for this clonotype: At one of its ends the junction is not consistent with the germline gene, which may arise from a read error. The genes are TRBV7-9 and TRBJ2-5; 8 positions agree with TRBD1. The CDR3 is 15 amino acids. Germline V lookup: CDR1 SEHNR, CDR2 FQNEAQ (reference sequence). CDR3 region: CASSPPWTGSETQHF. In DNA form, the CDR3 reads TGTGCCAGCAGCCCCCCCTGGACAGGGTCAGAGACCCAGCACTTC.

The table lists this clonotype with a few counts. The rearrangement joins TRBV20-1 to TRBJ2-7, with TRBD2 as a possible D gene (5 bases). V was trimmed by 3 bases and J by 1 base, leaving 13 bases between them. This CDR3 is built from 14 residues. Germline values: CDR1 DFQATT, CDR2 SNEGSKA (reference sequence). The DNA for the CDR3 is TGCAGTGCTAGTGCTGAGGGTACGTCCTACGAGCAGTACTTC. Amino acid sequence: CSASAEGTSYEQYF.

This clonotype was counted a few times. The chain links TRBV2 to TRBJ1-1; TRBD1 might be the D (5 bases). Germline V gene data show CDR1 as SNHLY and CDR2 as FYNNEI. CDR3 length: 14 amino acids. V was clipped by 8 bases and J by 4 bases, with 17 bases between them. The CDR3 loop reads CASSRVGVGTEAFF. The CDR3, as DNA: TGTGCCAGCTCAAGGGTGGGGGTTGGCACTGAAGCTTTCTTT.

In the case of this clonotype: Since a much larger clone is just one base distant, this may be a read error. Lacking the conserved final phenylalanine or tryptophan, this CDR3 likely reflects a read error. The J gene is TRBJ2-7, the V gene TRBV5-6; D gene uncertain. The CDR3 length is 15 residues. Germline CDR1 reads SGHDT; CDR2 reads YYEEEE. Trimming left V 0 bases short and J 2 bases short, with 12 bases between. CDR3 nucleotides: TGTGCCAGCAGCTTGGAGGGCTCGCCGGCCTACGAGCAGTACCTC. It specifies CASSLEGSPAYEQYL.

This clonotype was found many times. The rearrangement links TRBV6-6 to TRBJ2-3; TRBD2 matches 8 bases. This CDR3 has 15 residues. J lost 9 bases, V lost 6 bases, and 14 bases had no gene match. Germline V gives CDR1 MNHNY, CDR2 SVGAGI (reference sequence). The CDR3 nucleotides are TGTGCCAGCAGCCTCACGCTAGCGGGCCCCGACACGCAGTATTTT. Translated, it gives CASSLTLAGPDTQYF.

The rearrangement links TRBV4-2 to TRBJ1-2; possible D gene TRBD1, 5 bases. The CDR3 is 12 amino acids. CDR1 is LGHNA, CDR2 YNFKEQ, per germline. The V gene lost 8 bases and the J gene lost 3 bases, with 10 bases spanning the gap. The CDR3 is CASGGLDYGYTF. The CDR3 region has the DNA TGTGCCAGCGGGGGTCTGGACTATGGCTACACCTTC.

Details on this clonotype: It may be a read error: a sequence one base away is much more abundant. In nucleotides, the CDR3 is TGTGCCGGCAGTCCCCGGAAGAATGAGCAGTTCTTC. This sequence encodes CAGSPRKNEQFF. The rearrangement links TRBV12-3 or TRBV12-4 to TRBJ2-1; D uncertain. CDR3 length equals 12 residues.